One sample yielded the 8 T cell receptor beta chains listed below, sequenced in a study of T-cell memory formation after mild COVID-19 (dated by TCRdb to about 2021). The library was made by 5' RACE. The listed sequencing device is Illumina NovaSeq 6000. TCRdb reran the public reads through fastp at Q25 and MiXCR, keeping productive beta chains. Under each unique CDR3 protein, matching rows form one entry showing the most common genes and DNA. The sample data list around 250,000 distinct CDR3 sequences, and roughly 14% of these were observed just once. The top ten hold under 2.5% of the sample. The specimen was PBMCs or a T cell subset sorted from them (not recorded which). Receptor source: an adult woman who had mild COVID-19 (a few samples of this study predate the infection). The sample titles of this study are shuffled in the database, so cell type and time point are left out; the donor was told from shared clones.

This clonotype has at least ten counts. J is TRBJ2-7 and V is TRBV6-5; the D is unclear. The germline V gene has CDR1 MNHEY and CDR2 SVGAGI. V lost 0 bases, J lost 4 bases, and 7 bases lay in between. The CDR3 is 13 residues long. The CDR3 reads CASSYSAEYEQYF. The CDR3 nucleotides read TGTGCCAGCAGTTACTCAGCAGAGTACGAGCAGTACTTC.

This clonotype came up a few times. The V gene is TRBV13, the J gene TRBJ2-1; 7 nucleotides agree with TRBD1. The CDR3 extends over 15 amino acids. The V segment lost 4 bases and the J segment 5 bases; nucleotides outside the gene matches: 8. The V gene's germline CDR1 is PRHDT and CDR2 FYEKMQ (reference sequence). This CDR3 reads CASSYRDSRHNEQFF. The CDR3 nucleotides are TGTGCCAGCAGCTACCGGGACAGCAGACACAATGAGCAGTTCTTC.

The chain combines TRBV7-2 with TRBJ2-5; 7 bases map to TRBD1. With 5 bases clipped from V and 5 bases from J, the junction kept 8 bases outside the gene matches. CDR3 length: 14 amino acids. Germline V gene sequence: CDR1 SGHTA, CDR2 FQGNSA. The CDR3 is CASSNRGLSETQYF. CDR3 nucleotides: TGTGCCAGCAGCAACAGGGGTCTGAGCGAGACCCAGTACTTC.

The rearrangement uses TRBV5-4 and TRBJ1-1; 7 bases align to TRBD1. CDR3 length equals 17 residues. Germline CDR1 is SGHNT and CDR2 is YYREEE (reference sequence). V shed 0 bases and J 0 bases; nucleotides not matched to a gene: 8. CDR3 bases: TGTGCCAGCAGCTTGGGAGGGGGCCTGGGGATGAACACTGAAGCTTTCTTT. Its translation: CASSLGGGLGMNTEAFF.

J is TRBJ2-7 and V is TRBV3-1, with D perhaps TRBD2 (6 bases). The germline CDR1 and CDR2 sequences are LGHDT and YNNKEL (reference sequence). V gave up 1 base and J gave up 3 bases, with 13 bases separating them. The CDR3 loop spans 15 amino acids. The CDR3 sequence is CASSQVTGLFYEQYF. The DNA for the CDR3 is TGTGCCAGCAGCCAAGTTACGGGACTCTTCTACGAGCAGTACTTC.

The table lists this clonotype with many counts. The rearrangement uses TRBV12-3 or TRBV12-4 and TRBJ2-7; D possibly matches TRBD1 or TRBD2 (5 bases each). V was clipped by 3 bases and J by 0 bases, with 12 bases between them. The CDR3 contains 15 residues. The CDR3 is CASSFKGRNSYEQYF. The CDR3 region has the DNA TGTGCCAGCAGTTTTAAGGGACGGAACTCCTACGAGCAGTACTTC.

This chain uses TRBV20-1 with TRBJ2-1, with 9 bases lining up with TRBD2. Unmatched junction bases numbered 12, after V lost 0 bases and J lost 6 bases. The CDR3 is 17 amino acids. Germline lookup yields CDR1 DFQATT and CDR2 SNEGSKA (reference sequence). CDR3 DNA: TGCAGTGCTAGAGACCTCCTAGCGGGGCAAACCACCAATGAGCAGTTCTTC. Protein: CSARDLLAGQTTNEQFF.

This clonotype was counted ten times or more. V usage is TRBV6-2 or TRBV6-3 and J usage is TRBJ1-5, with D hard to call. This CDR3 is built from 13 residues. CDR1 is MNHEY, CDR2 SVGEGT, per germline. V gave up 7 bases and J gave up 1 base, with 8 bases separating them. CDR3 bases: TGTGCCAGCAAGGCAGAGAGCAATCAGCCCCAGCATTTT. This gives the protein CASKAESNQPQHF.